This T cell receptor (beta chain) stems from a study of cytomegalovirus exposure and HLA in healthy donors. Both 60 Vbeta primers and 13 Jbeta primers went into the PCR. TCRdb's table, derived via immunoSEQ multiplex PCR, lists solely in-frame clones and lacks some. The sample holds 200,000 or so clones, roughly 80% seen once. Study-wide points: Available immune exposure information covered CMV serostatus only. Confirmation was obtained in vitro that a few CMV-associated chains are specific for CMV antigens. Segments of the TCR beta V type were, in most cases, productive about 87% or about 30% of the time in an earlier analysis.

Details on this clone: Its matching antigen is unknown.

In germline, CDR1 is MNHNS, CDR2 SASEGT. V was trimmed by 5 bases and J by 6 bases, leaving 8 bases between them. The CDR3 extends over 12 amino acids. This clonotype was obtained from a man aged 25-45 years in good health and CMV-seronegative. The rearrangement links TRBV6-1 to TRBJ1-5; no reliable D call. The sequenced sample was PBMCs. The CDR3 is CASSRQVQPQHF. CDR3 nucleotides: TGTGCCAGCAGTCGTCAGGTTCAGCCCCAGCATTTT.